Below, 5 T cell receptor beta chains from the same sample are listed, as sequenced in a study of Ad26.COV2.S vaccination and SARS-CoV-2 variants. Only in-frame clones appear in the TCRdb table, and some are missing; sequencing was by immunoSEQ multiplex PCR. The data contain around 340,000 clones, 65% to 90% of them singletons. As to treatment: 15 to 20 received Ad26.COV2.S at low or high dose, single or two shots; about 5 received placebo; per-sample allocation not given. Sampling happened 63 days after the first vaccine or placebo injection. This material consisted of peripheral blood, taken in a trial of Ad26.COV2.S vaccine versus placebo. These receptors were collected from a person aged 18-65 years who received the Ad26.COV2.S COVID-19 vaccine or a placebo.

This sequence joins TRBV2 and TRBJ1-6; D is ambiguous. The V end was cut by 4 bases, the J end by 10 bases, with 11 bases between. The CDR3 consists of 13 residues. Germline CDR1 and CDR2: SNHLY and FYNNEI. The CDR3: CASSVRGNSPLHF. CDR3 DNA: TGTGCCAGCAGTGTGCGGGGTAACTCACCCCTCCACTTT.

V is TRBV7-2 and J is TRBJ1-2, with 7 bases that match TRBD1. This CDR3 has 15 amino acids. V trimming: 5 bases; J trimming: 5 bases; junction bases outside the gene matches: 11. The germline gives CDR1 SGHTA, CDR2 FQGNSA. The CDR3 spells CASSESMPGQYGYTF. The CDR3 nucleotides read TGTGCCAGCAGCGAATCGATGCCGGGACAGTATGGCTACACCTTC. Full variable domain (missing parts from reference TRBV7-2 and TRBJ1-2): GAGVSQSPSNKVTEKGKDVELRCDPISGHTALYWYRQSLGQGLEFLIYFQGNSAPDKSGLPSDRFSAERTGGSVSTLTIQRTQQEDSAVYLCASSESMPGQYGYTFGSGTRLTVV.

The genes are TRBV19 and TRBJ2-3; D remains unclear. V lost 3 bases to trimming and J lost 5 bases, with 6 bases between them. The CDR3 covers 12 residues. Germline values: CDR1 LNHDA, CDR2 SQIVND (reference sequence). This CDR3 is CASSMKGDTQYF. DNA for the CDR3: TGTGCCAGTAGTATGAAGGGAGATACGCAGTATTTT.

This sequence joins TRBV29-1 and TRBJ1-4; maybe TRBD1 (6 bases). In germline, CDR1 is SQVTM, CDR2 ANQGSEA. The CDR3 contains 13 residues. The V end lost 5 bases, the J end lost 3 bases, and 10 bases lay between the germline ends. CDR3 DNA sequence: TGCAGCGTTTCAGGGGTAGCTAATGAAAAACTGTTTTTT. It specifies CSVSGVANEKLFF.

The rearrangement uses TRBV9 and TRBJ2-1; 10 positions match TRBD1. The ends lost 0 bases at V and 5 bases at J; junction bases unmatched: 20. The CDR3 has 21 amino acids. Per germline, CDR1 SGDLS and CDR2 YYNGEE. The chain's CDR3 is CASSVEGQGVYFPVRNNEQFF. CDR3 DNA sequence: TGTGCCAGCAGCGTAGAAGGACAGGGGGTTTACTTCCCCGTTCGTAACAATGAGCAGTTCTTC.